This passage covers 5 T cell receptor beta chains from one sample sequenced in a study of identical twins. One entry per CDR3 protein results from TCRdb running MiXCR on the 5' RACE reads. The data show more than 250,000 distinct CDR3 sequences, about 8% seen once. This same sample was also taken into another study, of yellow fever vaccine responses in identical twins.

Sequencing input: memory (CD45RO+) T cells sorted from blood. Receptors were obtained from a woman aged 18-35 years in good health.

Many counts were recorded for this clonotype. The chain combines TRBV6-1 with TRBJ2-3; D call uncertain. V lost 7 bases and J 4 bases, leaving 24 bases between the germline ends. Germline V gene lookup returns CDR1 MNHNS and CDR2 SASEGT. This CDR3 region has 17 residues. In nucleotides, the CDR3 is TGTGCCAGCACCACCCCATTCTTGATTAGGTGGGCAGATACGCAGTATTTT. Amino acid sequence: CASTTPFLIRWADTQYF.

This clonotype was detected many times. V is TRBV15 and J is TRBJ1-1, with no clear D. CDR3 size: 13 residues. Trimming shortened V by 3 bases and J by 0 bases, and 5 bases separated the two germline ends. Germline loops: CDR1 LNHNV, CDR2 YYDKDF (reference sequence). CDR3 residues: CATSRNLNTEAFF. Written as DNA, the CDR3 is TGTGCCACCAGCAGGAATCTGAACACTGAAGCTTTCTTT.

The chain combines TRBV20-1 with TRBJ2-1; no clear D gene. This CDR3 has 16 amino acids. V dropped 2 bases and J dropped 5 bases, with 19 bases sitting between them. The germline gives CDR1 DFQATT, CDR2 SNEGSKA (reference sequence). The CDR3 region is CSARSKGPHRNNEQFF. The CDR3 coding sequence is TGCAGTGCTAGAAGTAAGGGTCCCCATAGGAACAATGAGCAGTTCTTC.

The chain uses TRBV7-9 and TRBJ1-5; D is uncertain. Trimming took 2 bases from V and 0 from J, leaving 5 bases between them. The CDR3 is 14 amino acids. Germline V gene lookup returns CDR1 SEHNR and CDR2 FQNEAQ (reference sequence). The CDR3 is CASSLLDSNQPQHF. The CDR3 nucleotides are TGTGCCAGCAGCTTATTGGATAGCAATCAGCCCCAGCATTTT.

The J gene is TRBJ1-5, the V gene TRBV10-3, with D hard to call. In germline, CDR1 is ENHRY, CDR2 SYGVKD. V lost 4 bases and J 11 bases, leaving 9 bases between the germline ends. This CDR3 is 11 amino acids long. CDR3 nucleotide sequence: TGTGCCATCAGTGCAGGAGGGACCCAGCATTTT. Translated, it gives CAISAGGTQHF.